This T cell receptor (beta chain) was profiled in a study of blood T cell repertoires in COVID-19. About the study: Samples came from the United States, Italy and Spain, spanning acute and convalescent COVID-19. In each case, the material was cDNA or gDNA derived from T cells, B-cell-depleted T cells, or PBMCs.

In the source study's methods: Estimated nucleated cell counts came from reference gene primer amplification. Data came from immunoSEQ multiplex PCR; TCRdb stores just in-frame clones and leaves some out. V and J calls and clone size are given by that table; D and trimming were obtained from the DNA. The sample consists of about 76,000 clones, approximately 84% of them appearing once. Enrolment of Seattle patients took place during active infection, and they were followed longitudinally. The sequence was collected from a man aged 60-69 years with COVID-19, enrolled during active disease. What was sequenced was peripheral blood.

The CDR3 region has the DNA TGTGCCAGCAGCGAGACAGGACAGGGCTATGGCTACACCTTC. Amino acid sequence: CASSETGQGYGYTF. The chain recombines TRBV11-2 with TRBJ1-2; 8 bases line up with TRBD1. CDR1 and CDR2 (germline): SGHAT, FQNNGV. The CDR3 is made up of 14 amino acids. Trimming cost V 5 bases and J 4 bases; bases outside gene matches: 6.